This TCR beta chain was sequenced in a study of cytomegalovirus exposure and HLA in healthy donors. General study results and limits: In a later analysis, TCR beta V- and J-gene trimming showed a link to a missense DCLRE1C variant. A later analysis found TCR association rates differed by HLA locus, highest for DRB1 and lowest for HLA-C. Reportedly, HLA-A and HLA-B alleles of most subjects were accurately predicted from TCR beta. Whilst most TCR sequences proved rare, a subset of public TCRs occurred across many donors.

In its sample, this clone was seen a few times. Its antigen is unidentified. Deletions cut 0 bases from V and 1 base from J, with 13 bases between. Per germline, CDR1 SGDLS and CDR2 YYNGEE. The CDR3 totals 16 residues. Primers: 60 Vbeta forward and 13 Jbeta reverse. Data came from immunoSEQ multiplex PCR; TCRdb stores just in-frame clones and leaves some out. The repertoire holds some 140,000 clones, with roughly 77% as singletons. The TCR sequence derives from a young man in good health and CMV-seropositive. Input material: PBMCs. The chain joins TRBV9 to TRBJ2-5, with D perhaps TRBD2 (5 bases). The CDR3 spells CASSVDGVGLQETQYF. For the CDR3, the DNA is TGTGCCAGCAGCGTAGACGGTGTAGGACTCCAAGAGACCCAGTACTTC.